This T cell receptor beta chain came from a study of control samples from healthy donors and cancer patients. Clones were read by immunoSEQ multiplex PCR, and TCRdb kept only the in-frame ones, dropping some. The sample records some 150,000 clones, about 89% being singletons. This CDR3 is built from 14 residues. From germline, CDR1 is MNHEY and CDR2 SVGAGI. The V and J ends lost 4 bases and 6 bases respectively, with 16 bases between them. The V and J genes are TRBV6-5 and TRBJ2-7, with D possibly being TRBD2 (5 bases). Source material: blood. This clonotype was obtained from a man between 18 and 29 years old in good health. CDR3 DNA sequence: TGTGCCAGCAGTTCGAGCTCTAGCCGCAGCGAGCAGTACTTC. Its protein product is CASSSSSSRSEQYF.